This T cell receptor beta chain was recorded in a study of T cell clonotyping in hematopoietic cell transplantation. The length of the CDR3 is 12 residues. V was cut by 2 bases and J by 4 bases, with 8 bases left in between. Germline V gene lookup returns CDR1 GTSNPN and CDR2 SVGIG (reference sequence). Study-wide results and caveats: After transplant, recipient diversity fell while pathologically expanded clonotypes grew through day 180. At the given depth, recipient repertoires were over 95% de novo clonotypes.

As concerns this clone: Antigen: not known.

Using immunoSEQ multiplex PCR, the repertoire was profiled, and TCRdb retains in-frame clones only, with some absent. The sample carries around 12,000 clones, about 72% recorded once. The rearrangement links TRBV30 to TRBJ1-1, with no clear D. The sequenced sample was peripheral blood mononuclear cells, obtained 180 days after allogeneic stem cell transplant. The receptor was isolated from a male patient between 55 and 70 years old who had an allogeneic stem cell transplant from an unrelated donor, so the T cells may come from the graft donor. Some clones in this sample may be carry-over from other donors' samples. The CDR3 DNA reads TGTGCCTGGAGTCGAGGTAGCACTGAAGCTTTCTTT. It encodes CAWSRGSTEAFF. Variable domain in full (rest from reference TRBV30 and TRBJ1-1): SQTIHQWPATLVQPVGSPLSLECTVEGTSNPNLYWYRQAAGRGLQLLFYSVGIGQISSEVPQNLSASRPQDRQFILSSKKLLLSDSGFYLCAWSRGSTEAFFGQGTRLTVV.